The next 21 T cell receptor beta chains were all read from a single sample in a study of T cells in Graves' hyperthyroidism and ophthalmopathy. Researchers took RNA transcripts and amplified the TCR beta CDR3 regions from them. The HTBI primer set was used in a first-round RT-PCR of the TCR CDR3. One entry per CDR3 protein, called by TCRdb with MiXCR from the multiplex PCR reads. In the table there are around 440,000 distinct CDR3 sequences, about 15% of which are singletons. Source material: blood. The receptors originated from a woman aged 18-29 years with Graves' hyperthyroidism.

This clonotype came up a few times. This chain links TRBV5-8 with TRBJ1-6; D remains ambiguous. Trimming took 0 bases from V and 6 from J, leaving 16 bases between them. CDR3 length equals 17 residues. CDR1 SGHTS and CDR2 YDEGEE come from the germline V gene. The CDR3 loop is CASSLANPGPSNSPLHF. The CDR3 DNA reads TGTGCCAGCAGCTTGGCCAATCCCGGGCCCTCTAATTCACCCCTCCACTTT.

This clonotype was counted at least ten times. The chain joins TRBV7-9 to TRBJ2-7; the match to TRBD1 covers 8 bases. The germline gives CDR1 SEHNR, CDR2 FQNEAQ (reference sequence). J gave up 1 base and V 2 bases, and 7 bases lay outside the gene matches. This CDR3 has 16 amino acids. The DNA of the CDR3 is TGTGCCAGCAGCTTAATTCGGGACAGGAGTTCCTACGAGCAGTACTTC. It yields the protein CASSLIRDRSSYEQYF.

At least ten counts were recorded for this clonotype. This rearrangement joins TRBV6-1 to TRBJ1-5; 11 bases fit TRBD1. This CDR3 contains 17 residues. Per germline, CDR1 MNHNS and CDR2 SASEGT. With 6 bases clipped from V and 9 bases from J, the junction kept 16 bases outside the gene matches. The CDR3 coding sequence is TGTGCCAGCAGAGTGAATTTCGGACAGGGGGCATATCGGCCCCAGCATTTT. Translated, it gives CASRVNFGQGAYRPQHF.

This clonotype was recorded a few times. The chain has TRBV7-4 and TRBJ2-7; 15 bases are shared with TRBD2. The CDR3 sequence is 19 residues long. From germline, CDR1 is SGHVT and CDR2 SQSDAQ. The J segment lost 2 bases and the V segment lost 3 bases, leaving 11 bases of the junction unmatched. The CDR3 DNA reads TGTGCCAGCAGCTTCCACGAGGGACTAGCGGGAGGTGGGACCTACGAGCAGTACTTC. Amino acid sequence: CASSFHEGLAGGGTYEQYF. Complete variable domain (other parts from reference TRBV7-4 and TRBJ2-7): GAGVSQSPRYKVAKRGRDVALRCDSISGHVTLYWYRQTLGQGSEVLTYSQSDAQRDKSGRPSGRFSAERPERSVSTLKIQRTEQGDSAVYLCASSFHEGLAGGGTYEQYFGPGTRLTVT.

V gene TRBV20-1 combines with J gene TRBJ2-1, with 7 bases fitting TRBD2. V lost 4 bases and J lost 1; bases outside the gene matches: 4. CDR3 length equals 14 residues. The germline V gene has CDR1 DFQATT and CDR2 SNEGSKA (reference sequence). The CDR3 region is CSAIGTTSYNEQFF. In DNA form, the CDR3 reads TGCAGTGCTATCGGGACTACTTCCTACAATGAGCAGTTCTTC.

V and J are TRBV19 and TRBJ2-7; the match to TRBD2 covers 8 bases. This CDR3 has 13 amino acids. Germline CDR1 LNHDA, CDR2 SQIVND (reference sequence). The trim removed 5 bases at V and 0 bases at J, leaving 0 bases unmatched. CDR3 in amino acids: CASSGLASYEQYF. CDR3 nucleotide sequence: TGTGCCAGTAGTGGACTAGCCTCCTACGAGCAGTACTTC.

The chain links TRBV20-1 to TRBJ2-5; 13 positions match TRBD2. With 3 bases clipped from V and 5 bases from J, the junction kept 3 bases outside the gene matches. CDR1 and CDR2 from the germline V gene are DFQATT and SNEGSKA (reference sequence). The CDR3 length is 14 residues. DNA of the CDR3: TGCAGTGCTAGTAGGACTAGCGGGAGTGAGACCCAGTACTTC. Its protein is CSASRTSGSETQYF.

This clonotype has ten or more counts. V gene TRBV9 combines with J gene TRBJ2-1; D unresolved. The CDR3 has 18 residues. The germline gives CDR1 SGDLS, CDR2 YYNGEE. V was cut by 0 bases and J by 0 bases, with 16 bases left in between. CDR3 sequence (DNA): TGTGCCAGCAGCGTAGAGGCAACCTACTCGAGCTCCTACAATGAGCAGTTCTTC. It specifies CASSVEATYSSSYNEQFF.

This clonotype was found many times. Mismatch with germline at one junction end may stem from a read error. This rearrangement joins TRBV12-3 or TRBV12-4 to TRBJ2-1, with 10 positions matching TRBD2. The CDR3 has 14 amino acids. In DNA form, the CDR3 reads TGTGCCAACAGTTTCAATCTAGCGGGAGCTGAGCAGTTCTTC. As protein: CANSFNLAGAEQFF.

This clonotype was observed many times. This rearrangement joins TRBV2 to TRBJ2-2; TRBD2 matches 11 bases. The CDR3 is 15 amino acids. Germline values: CDR1 SNHLY, CDR2 FYNNEI. V trimming: 6 bases; J trimming: 1 base; junction bases outside the gene matches: 1. The CDR3 DNA sequence: TGTGCCAGCAGGGGACTAGCGGTGAACACCGGGGAGCTGTTTTTT. Its translation: CASRGLAVNTGELFF.

This clonotype was observed at least ten times. CDR3 amino acids: CASSPKGGVSPLHF. The CDR3 nucleotides read TGTGCCAGCAGTCCGAAGGGAGGGGTATCACCCCTCCACTTT. The chain couples TRBV27 to TRBJ1-6; tentative D call: TRBD1 (5 bases). The germline gives CDR1 MNHEY, CDR2 SMNVEV (reference sequence). The ends were cut back, 5 bases at V and 10 bases at J, with 15 bases in the middle. This CDR3 comprises 14 residues.

There are many counts of this clonotype. CDR3 nucleotides: TGTGCCAGTAGTATGGGTCCAGCAACTAATGAAAAACTGTTTTTT. Protein product: CASSMGPATNEKLFF. The chain employs TRBV19 and TRBJ1-4; D is undetermined. The germline V gene has CDR1 LNHDA and CDR2 SQIVND (reference sequence). This CDR3 contains 15 residues. V was pared by 3 bases and J by 0 bases, with 8 bases between.

In this sample, this clonotype turned up many times. This chain connects TRBV18 to TRBJ1-1; a weak D match, TRBD1 (5 bases). Germline loops: CDR1 KGHSH, CDR2 LQKENI. Trimming took 2 bases from V and 1 from J, leaving 11 bases between them. CDR3 length: 15 residues. Here the CDR3 DNA reads TGTGCCAGCTCACCAAACAGGCAGACGAACACTGAAGCTTTCTTT. Protein sequence: CASSPNRQTNTEAFF.

This clonotype was detected many times. This chain uses TRBV3-1 with TRBJ1-1; TRBD1 aligns across 7 bases. Looked up from germline, CDR1 is LGHDT and CDR2 is YNNKEL (reference sequence). V shed 2 bases and J 1 base; nucleotides not matched to a gene: 4. The CDR3 sequence is 15 residues long. The CDR3 coding sequence is TGTGCCAGCAGCCAAACCGGGACAGAGAACACTGAAGCTTTCTTT. Residues: CASSQTGTENTEAFF.

This clonotype was counted ten times or more. This rearrangement joins TRBV12-3 or TRBV12-4 to TRBJ1-2, with D perhaps TRBD1 (5 bases). Between the trimmed V and J ends, which lost 3 bases and 6 bases, there was a span of 8 bases. This CDR3 comprises 12 residues. The CDR3 loop is CASSFSGNGYTF. CDR3 coding DNA: TGTGCCAGCAGTTTTTCAGGGAATGGCTACACCTTC.

The genes are TRBV29-1 and TRBJ2-1; TRBD2 aligns across 10 bases. The CDR3 length is 14 residues. V gave up 7 bases and J gave up 5 bases; unmatched junction bases: 8. From germline, CDR1 is SQVTM and CDR2 ANQGSEA. CDR3 coding DNA: TGCAGCGCCGGAGCGGGAGGGCGGGACAATGAGCAGTTCTTC. It encodes CSAGAGGRDNEQFF.

This clonotype was observed many times. The chain has TRBV11-2 and TRBJ2-3; D possibly corresponds to TRBD1 (5 bases). V was trimmed by 5 bases and J by 4 bases, leaving 13 bases between them. The CDR3 spans 14 residues. Germline values: CDR1 SGHAT, CDR2 FQNNGV. CDR3 residues: CASSRQLQSDTQYF. CDR3 DNA sequence: TGTGCCAGCAGCAGACAGCTACAATCAGATACGCAGTATTTT.

For this clonotype: Being one base from a much bigger clone, this may be a read error. This sequence joins TRBV28 and TRBJ1-4; a weak D match, TRBD1 (5 bases). CDR3 size: 11 residues. Germline V gene sequence: CDR1 MDHEN, CDR2 SYDVKM. The CDR3 sequence is CAAGPNEKPFF. The CDR3 DNA reads as TGTGCCGCGGGGCCTAATGAAAAACCGTTTTTT.

This clonotype occurred once. This chain connects TRBV20-1 to TRBJ1-6, with 10 bases lining up with TRBD1. Trimming at V came to 6 bases and at J to 8 bases, leaving 4 bases not matched to a gene. The CDR3 has 13 amino acids. CDR1 and CDR2 (germline): DFQATT, SNEGSKA (reference sequence). The CDR3 region has the DNA TGCAGTGCCAGGGACAGGGGAGATTCACCCCTCCACTTT. Protein sequence: CSARDRGDSPLHF.

This clonotype was recorded a few times. This chain links TRBV29-1 with TRBJ1-1; 10 bases map to TRBD1. J was trimmed by 6 bases and V by 7 bases; bases with no gene match: 5. CDR3 length: 12 amino acids. Per the germline V gene, CDR1 is SQVTM and CDR2 is ANQGSEA. The CDR3 here is CSGDRGPSEAFF. CDR3 DNA sequence: TGCAGCGGAGACAGGGGGCCGTCTGAAGCTTTCTTT.

J is TRBJ2-3 and V is TRBV7-2; perhaps TRBD2 as D (6 bases). This CDR3 spans 17 amino acids. V lost 4 bases and J lost 2, with 19 bases in between. The germline V gene has CDR1 SGHTA and CDR2 FQGNSA. The CDR3 DNA is TGTGCCAGCAGCTCAACCTACTCAGCGGGTCTCACAGATACGCAGTATTTT. It encodes CASSSTYSAGLTDTQYF.